The source of this TCR beta chain is a study of blood T cell repertoires in COVID-19. Study in general: Acute-phase and convalescent COVID-19 samples originated in the United States, Italy and Spain. T cells, B-cell-depleted T cells, or PBMCs provided the cDNA or gDNA that served as material.

The V gene's germline CDR1 is MDHEN and CDR2 SYDVKM. V was clipped by 3 bases and J by 2 bases; unmatched bases: 9. CDR3 length: 16 residues. Sequencing was performed with immunoSEQ multiplex PCR; in TCRdb, only in-frame clones are kept and a portion is missing. The table shows about 180,000 clones, with around 85% occurring only once. Cohort 3 recovery required two negative PCRs, clearance, or symptom resolution. The rearrangement links TRBV28 to TRBJ2-7; 8 bases match TRBD2. The sequence was collected from a man aged 40-50 years who had recovered from COVID-19. Sequencing input: PBMCs or T cells enriched from blood (not recorded which). The CDR3 coding sequence is TGTGCCAGCAGTTTCACCTTAGCGGGGTTAACCTACGAGCAGTACTTC. Amino acid sequence: CASSFTLAGLTYEQYF.